The 32 T cell receptor beta chains below were found in one sample sequenced in a study of siplizumab effects on memory and regulatory T cells. Sequencing used immunoSEQ multiplex PCR; TCRdb keeps in-frame clones, though not all of them. The sample contains about 82,000 clones, around 90% of which appear only once. Sample: Tregs sorted from blood. The receptors here all came from a human donor in good health.

The CDR3, as DNA: TGCGCCAGCAGCCAAGATCCCAGGGTATCTGGGGCCAACGTCCTGACTTTC. Translation: CASSQDPRVSGANVLTF. This chain uses TRBV4-1 with TRBJ2-6, with D possibly being TRBD1 (5 bases). The CDR3 totals 17 residues. V was pared by 0 bases and J by 1 base, with 10 bases between. The germline V gene has CDR1 MGHRA and CDR2 YSYEKL.

The chain has TRBV6-1 and TRBJ2-1; 8 nucleotides match TRBD1. The CDR3 runs 13 residues. Germline CDR1 is MNHNS and CDR2 is SASEGT. Losses at the gene ends were 8 bases for V and 10 bases for J; bases not matched to a gene: 10. The CDR3: CASRKQGGEEQFF. CDR3 bases: TGTGCCAGCCGGAAACAGGGGGGCGAAGAGCAGTTCTTC.

The chain carries TRBV2 and TRBJ2-7; 14 bases agree with TRBD2. The V and J ends lost 8 bases and 0 bases, in that order; junction bases with no gene match: 6. Germline CDR1 and CDR2: SNHLY and FYNNEI. CDR3 length: 16 residues. DNA for the CDR3: TGTGCCAGCCTACGACTAGCGGGGGGGAGCTCCTACGAGCAGTACTTC. It specifies CASLRLAGGSSYEQYF.

The sample holds one count of this clone. The chain recombines TRBV5-6 with TRBJ1-2; TRBD1 matches at 7 bases. Germline V gene data show CDR1 as SGHDT and CDR2 as YYEEEE. CDR3 length: 18 amino acids. V was clipped by 0 bases and J by 2 bases; unmatched bases: 13. DNA of the CDR3: TGTGCCAGCAGCTTGGACAGGGGAGGCTTGATGTCCAACTATGGCTACACCTTC. It yields the protein CASSLDRGGLMSNYGYTF.

The chain uses TRBV15 and TRBJ2-7, with D maybe TRBD1 (6 bases). V was cut by 1 base and J by 0 bases, with 16 bases left in between. Per germline, CDR1 LNHNV and CDR2 YYDKDF (reference sequence). The CDR3 loop spans 17 amino acids. CDR3 coding DNA: TGTGCCACCAGCAGAGGCCTTACAGGGTTAGCCTCCTACGAGCAGTACTTC. Amino acid sequence: CATSRGLTGLASYEQYF.

The chain combines TRBV5-1 with TRBJ2-5, with D possibly TRBD2 on 5 matching bases. Trimming took off 0 bases at V and 5 bases at J, with 11 bases between the two ends. CDR3 length: 14 amino acids. Germline CDR1 reads SGHRS; CDR2 reads YFSETQ. In nucleotides, the CDR3 is TGCGCCAGCAGCTTGGGCTACCCGGGGGAGACCCAGTACTTC. It encodes CASSLGYPGETQYF.

A word on this clone: Germline is not matched at one junction end, which may reflect a read error. Here the CDR3 DNA reads TGTGCCGGGAGACGAATGGGGGGGCTCCCGGATACGCAGTATTTT. Translating it yields CAGRRMGGLPDTQYF. The chain is built from TRBV30 and TRBJ2-3; D may be TRBD2 (7 bases). The CDR3 has 15 residues. Germline V CDR1 and CDR2: GTSNPN, SVGIG (reference sequence).

The V call is TRBV15, the J call TRBJ1-4, with 9 bases fitting TRBD1. J lost 8 bases, V lost 5 bases, and 6 bases had no gene match. Looked up from germline, CDR1 is LNHNV and CDR2 is YYDKDF (reference sequence). The CDR3 contains 14 residues. CDR3 DNA: TGTGCCACCAGCTTGGGACAGGGAAACGAAAAACTGTTTTTT. It yields the protein CATSLGQGNEKLFF.

The V gene is TRBV12-5, the J gene TRBJ1-5, with TRBD1 matching over 9 bases. The length of the CDR3 is 16 residues. The germline V gene has CDR1 LGHNT and CDR2 FRNRAP. V trimming: 0 bases; J trimming: 4 bases; junction bases outside the gene matches: 4. The CDR3 DNA sequence: TGTGCTAGTGGTTTGGTAGGGACAGGGCAGAATCAGCCCCAGCATTTT. It translates to CASGLVGTGQNQPQHF.

The chain recombines TRBV5-1 with TRBJ1-3, with 8 bases fitting TRBD1. The CDR3 runs to 14 residues. J lost 7 bases, V lost 3 bases, and 6 bases had no gene match. CDR1 and CDR2 (germline): SGHRS, YFSETQ. The CDR3 reads CASSSDRGGNTIYF. DNA of the CDR3: TGCGCCAGCAGCTCCGACAGGGGAGGGAACACCATATATTTT. Full variable domain (rest looked up from reference TRBV5-1 and TRBJ1-3): KAGVTQTPRYLIKTRGQQVTLSCSPISGHRSVSWYQQTPGQGLQFLFEYFSETQRNKGNFPGRFSGRQFSNSRSEMNVSTLELGDSALYLCASSSDRGGNTIYFGEGSWLTVV.

V and J are TRBV18 and TRBJ1-1; D remains ambiguous. CDR1 and CDR2 from the germline V gene are KGHSH and LQKENI. The V gene lost 2 bases and the J gene lost 0 bases, with 10 bases spanning the gap. The CDR3 consists of 15 residues. The CDR3 reads CASSPRSSLNTEAFF. The CDR3 DNA reads TGTGCCAGCTCACCAAGGTCCAGTCTGAACACTGAAGCTTTCTTT.

This rearrangement joins TRBV4-2 to TRBJ2-5, with 8 bases matching TRBD1. The V segment lost 1 base and the J segment 2 bases; nucleotides outside the gene matches: 9. This CDR3 spans 17 amino acids. Per the germline V gene, CDR1 is LGHNA and CDR2 is YNFKEQ. The CDR3 DNA follows: TGTGCCAGCAGCCAAGGGACAGGGTCCTTCCTTCAAGAGACCCAGTACTTC. It codes for CASSQGTGSFLQETQYF.

This sequence joins TRBV6-6 and TRBJ1-2, with TRBD1 matching over 7 bases. V lost 8 bases to trimming and J lost 6 bases; unmatched junction nucleotides: 12. Germline values: CDR1 MNHNY, CDR2 SVGAGI (reference sequence). This CDR3 region has 14 residues. CDR3 sequence reads: CASAGTVRYNGYTF. The CDR3 region has the DNA TGTGCCAGCGCTGGGACAGTCAGATATAATGGCTACACCTTC.

The genes are TRBV7-2 and TRBJ2-3; 8 bases are a match to TRBD2. The V gene end was trimmed by 3 bases and the J gene end by 3 bases; junction bases not matched to a gene: 5. This CDR3 has 15 residues. CDR1 and CDR2 (germline): SGHTA, FQGNSA. The CDR3 reads CASSFRGGGTDTQYF. The CDR3 nucleotides are TGTGCCAGCAGCTTCCGGGGGGGCGGGACAGATACGCAGTATTTT.

This rearrangement joins TRBV10-3 to TRBJ1-3; no clear D. The CDR3 runs to 13 residues. Trimming shortened V by 6 bases and J by 3 bases, and 9 bases separated the two germline ends. Germline CDR1 is ENHRY and CDR2 is SYGVKD. As DNA, the CDR3 is TGTGCCATCAGCCCGAGCGGTGGAAACACCATATATTTT. Translation: CAISPSGGNTIYF.

V gene TRBV10-3 combines with J gene TRBJ1-5; 7 nucleotides match TRBD1. V lost 0 bases, J lost 1 base, and 9 bases stayed unmatched. This CDR3 has 18 residues. CDR1 is ENHRY and CDR2 is SYGVKD in the germline V gene. The CDR3 region has the DNA TGTGCCATCAGTGAGTCTTTACAGGGGAGTAGGAGCAATCAGCCCCAGCATTTT. This encodes CAISESLQGSRSNQPQHF.

The chain combines TRBV6-4 with TRBJ2-5; no firm D call. The CDR3 is 14 amino acids. The ends were cut back, 3 bases at V and 3 bases at J, with 11 bases in the middle. Germline V gene lookup returns CDR1 MRHNA and CDR2 SNTAGT. CDR3 sequence (DNA): TGTGCCAGCAGTGAGGATAGCAGAAAAGAGACCCAGTACTTC. This codes for CASSEDSRKETQYF.

The chain combines TRBV4-2 with TRBJ2-2; TRBD2 agrees at 9 bases. The CDR3 is 15 amino acids. The V and J ends lost 3 bases and 5 bases, in that order; junction bases with no gene match: 4. Per the germline V gene, CDR1 is LGHNA and CDR2 is YNFKEQ. CDR3 in amino acids: CASSHIAGETGELFF. The CDR3, as DNA: TGTGCCAGCAGCCACATAGCGGGGGAGACCGGGGAGCTGTTTTTT.

V and J are TRBV19 and TRBJ1-4; TRBD1 is a possible D gene (5 bases). This CDR3 region has 14 residues. Germline CDR1 LNHDA, CDR2 SQIVND (reference sequence). V was shortened by 8 bases and J by 3 bases, with 13 bases between the two germline ends. The CDR3 loop is CASGYGGANEKLFF. The CDR3 nucleotides are TGTGCCAGTGGTTACGGGGGGGCTAATGAAAAACTGTTTTTT. The full variable domain, completed using reference TRBV19 and TRBJ1-4, is DGGITQSPKYLFRKEGQNVTLSCEQNLNHDAMYWYRQDPGQGLRLIYYSQIVNDFQKGDIAEGYSVSREKKESFPLTVTSAQKNPTAFYLCASGYGGANEKLFFGSGTQLSVL.

This chain connects TRBV19 to TRBJ2-5, with 9 bases fitting TRBD2. V shed 8 bases, J shed 5 bases, and the junction held 12 bases outside the gene matches. The germline CDR1 and CDR2 sequences are LNHDA and SQIVND (reference sequence). The CDR3 contains 15 residues. CDR3 sequence (DNA): TGTGCCAGTTCTGCCAGTGGGGGGACTAGCGAGACCCAGTACTTC. Its translation is CASSASGGTSETQYF.

For this clone: The junction does not match germline at one end; this may be a read error. V and J are TRBV6-6 and TRBJ2-1, with no clear D. The CDR3 consists of 10 residues. Germline V gene sequence: CDR1 MNHNY, CDR2 SVGAGI (reference sequence). The CDR3 region has the DNA TGTGCCAGCGGTTACAATGAGCAGTTCTTC. The encoded protein is CASGYNEQFF.

This sequence joins TRBV19 and TRBJ2-6; 10 bases fit TRBD1. There are 17 residues in the CDR3. Germline CDR1 and CDR2: LNHDA and SQIVND (reference sequence). The junction had 6 bases not matched to a gene; V was cut back by 5 bases and J by 2 bases. CDR3 protein: CASSLGQGPAGANVLTF. As DNA, the CDR3 is TGTGCCAGTAGTTTGGGACAGGGGCCGGCTGGGGCCAACGTCCTGACTTTC.

Worth noting for this clone: The junction does not match germline at one end; this may be a read error. The genes are TRBV2 and TRBJ2-1; tentative D call: TRBD1 (6 bases). Germline CDR1 SNHLY, CDR2 FYNNEI. This CDR3 is 10 amino acids long. The CDR3 nucleotides read TGTGCCAGCAATGGGGGCCGTGGGATCTTC. This encodes CASNGGRGIF.

The rearrangement links TRBV23-1 to TRBJ2-5; TRBD1 is a possible D gene (6 bases). TRBV23-1 is an ORF for which the function is uncertain. The CDR3 runs 14 residues. The V and J ends lost 2 bases and 5 bases respectively, with 12 bases between them. The CDR3 sequence: CASSQVFRGETQYF. The CDR3 nucleotides are TGCGCCAGCAGTCAAGTATTCAGGGGTGAGACCCAGTACTTC.

This rearrangement joins TRBV5-4 to TRBJ1-1, with a possible D match to TRBD1 (5 bases). Germline loops: CDR1 SGHNT, CDR2 YYREEE (reference sequence). V lost 2 bases, J lost 2 bases, and 13 bases lay in between. The CDR3 has 15 amino acids. The CDR3 nucleotides read TGTGCCAGCAGCTTCAGCACCACAGGTAACACTGAAGCTTTCTTT. Translation gives CASSFSTTGNTEAFF.

This chain joins TRBV7-3 and TRBJ2-5; a weak D match, TRBD2 (7 bases). The CDR3 runs to 15 residues. The germline gives CDR1 SGHTA, CDR2 FQGTGA. V lost 3 bases and J lost 5, with 16 bases in between. The DNA of the CDR3 is TGTGCCAGCAGCTTGGTCCCACAGGGAGGGGAGACCCAGTACTTC. It yields the protein CASSLVPQGGETQYF.

The chain is built from TRBV9 and TRBJ1-6; 10 bases align to TRBD1. V lost 0 bases and J lost 8; bases outside the gene matches: 5. The CDR3 covers 16 residues. CDR1 is SGDLS and CDR2 is YYNGEE in the germline V gene. The CDR3 DNA is TGTGCCAGCAGCGTAGCTCCGACAGGGGGCTATTCACCCCTCCACTTT. It encodes CASSVAPTGGYSPLHF.

This chain connects TRBV11-2 to TRBJ2-4; weak D call: TRBD2 (7 bases). The CDR3 has 17 amino acids. Trimming took off 3 bases at V and 0 bases at J, with 15 bases between the two ends. Looked up from germline, CDR1 is SGHAT and CDR2 is FQNNGV. CDR3 bases: TGTGCCAGCAGCTTCGGGGGGACAACCCTAGCCAAAAACATTCAGTACTTC. Protein sequence: CASSFGGTTLAKNIQYF. Full variable domain (outside the CDR3, taken from reference TRBV11-2 and TRBJ2-4): EAGVAQSPRYKIIEKRQSVAFWCNPISGHATLYWYQQILGQGPKLLIQFQNNGVVDDSQLPKDRFSAERLKGVDSTLKIQPAKLEDSAVYLCASSFGGTTLAKNIQYFGAGTRLSVL.

Turning to this clone: The germline gene is not matched at one end of the junction; a read error may be the cause. This rearrangement joins TRBV30 to TRBJ1-2, with TRBD1 matching 10 bases. Germline V CDR1 and CDR2: GTSNPN, SVGIG (reference sequence). The CDR3 has 13 amino acids. CDR3 nucleotide sequence: TGTGCCCGGAGGACAGGGGGTACCTATGGCTACACCTTC. It translates to CARRTGGTYGYTF.

The sample holds one count of this clone. The genes are TRBV7-9 and TRBJ1-5, with no clear D. This CDR3 comprises 16 residues. From germline, CDR1 is SEHNR and CDR2 FQNEAQ (reference sequence). V lost 1 base, J lost 0 bases, and 10 bases lay in between. In DNA form, the CDR3 reads TGTGCCAGCAGCTTAGTCGGTAGGGATAGCAATCAGCCCCAGCATTTT. Residues: CASSLVGRDSNQPQHF.

This clone was detected only once. V is TRBV28 and J is TRBJ1-1; D is unclear. The germline V gene has CDR1 MDHEN and CDR2 SYDVKM. The CDR3 has 13 residues. Trimming removed 4 bases at V and 1 base at J, with 7 bases between. CDR3 in DNA: TGTGCCAGCAGTTCCTCAAGGAACACTGAAGCTTTCTTT. It yields the protein CASSSSRNTEAFF.

This clone appeared a single time. The chain has TRBV18 and TRBJ2-5; 9 nucleotides line up with TRBD2. V gave up 0 bases and J gave up 4 bases; unmatched junction bases: 6. Germline CDR1 and CDR2: KGHSH and LQKENI. This CDR3 is 16 amino acids long. CDR3 in amino acids: CASSPPKRGAIETQYF. The CDR3 region has the DNA TGTGCCAGCTCACCACCGAAGCGGGGGGCAATAGAGACCCAGTACTTC.